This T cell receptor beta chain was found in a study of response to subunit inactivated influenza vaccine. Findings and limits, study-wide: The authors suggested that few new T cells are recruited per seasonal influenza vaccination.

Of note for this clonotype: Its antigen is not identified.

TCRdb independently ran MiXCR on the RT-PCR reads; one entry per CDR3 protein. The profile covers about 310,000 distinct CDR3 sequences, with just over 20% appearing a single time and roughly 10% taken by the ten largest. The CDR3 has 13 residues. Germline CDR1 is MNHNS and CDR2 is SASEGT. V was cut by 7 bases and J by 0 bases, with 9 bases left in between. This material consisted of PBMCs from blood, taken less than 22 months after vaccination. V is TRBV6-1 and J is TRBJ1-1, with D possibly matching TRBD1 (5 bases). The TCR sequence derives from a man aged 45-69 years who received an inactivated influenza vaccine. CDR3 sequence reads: CASTAGLNTEAFF. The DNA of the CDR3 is TGTGCCAGCACGGCAGGGCTGAACACTGAAGCTTTCTTT.